One sample yielded the 25 T cell receptor beta chains listed below, sequenced in a study of T-cell reconstitution after alpha-beta-depleted transplantation in children. A TCRbeta library incorporating unique molecular identifiers was prepared. TCRdb independently ran MiXCR on the PCR reads; one entry per CDR3 protein. This table has about 360,000 distinct CDR3 sequences, about 14% appearing once. The source was PBMCs, collected from the stem cell graft. These receptors were obtained from a human donor who donated a stem cell graft to a child with Fanconi anemia.

The genes are TRBV19 and TRBJ1-1; the D is unclear. CDR3 length: 14 residues. V lost 3 bases and J 0 bases, leaving 8 bases between the germline ends. The germline V gene encodes CDR1 LNHDA and CDR2 SQIVND (reference sequence). The CDR3 region has the DNA TGTGCCAGTAGTATGACACTCATGAACACTGAAGCTTTCTTT. Protein sequence: CASSMTLMNTEAFF.

This clonotype was recorded many times. The chain combines TRBV6-5 with TRBJ1-1; no reliable D call. Germline V gene sequence: CDR1 MNHEY, CDR2 SVGAGI. V lost 2 bases to trimming and J lost 7 bases, with 20 bases between them. This CDR3 is 16 amino acids long. The CDR3 DNA sequence: TGTGCCAGCAGTTACGGACTAGGCCCCAGTTTTAGTGAAGCTTTCTTT. Protein: CASSYGLGPSFSEAFF.

This clonotype appeared many times. V usage is TRBV2 and J usage is TRBJ2-2; TRBD2 might be the D (5 bases). The V end was cut by 6 bases, the J end by 9 bases, with 20 bases between. Germline lookup yields CDR1 SNHLY and CDR2 FYNNEI. This CDR3 comprises 15 residues. CDR3 DNA sequence: TGTGCCAGCAGATACGGACTCCTCGAGGGCCGGGAGCTGTTTTTT. It codes for CASRYGLLEGRELFF.

Many counts were recorded for this clonotype. The gene calls are TRBV28 and TRBJ2-5; D may be TRBD2 (5 bases). Trimming stripped 2 bases from V and 4 bases from J, with 17 bases between. In germline, CDR1 is MDHEN, CDR2 SYDVKM. This CDR3 spans 16 amino acids. The CDR3 DNA reads as TGTGCCAGCAGTTTAAGAGTAGCTCTCGGGGTAGAGACCCAGTACTTC. Its translation is CASSLRVALGVETQYF.

The chain links TRBV13 to TRBJ1-6, with D possibly matching TRBD1 (5 bases). The CDR3 extends over 15 amino acids. V dropped 5 bases and J dropped 2 bases, with 10 bases sitting between them. Germline V gene sequence: CDR1 PRHDT, CDR2 FYEKMQ (reference sequence). The CDR3 coding sequence is TGTGCCAGCAGCAGCCGGGGGGCCTATAATTCACCCCTCCACTTT. The encoded protein is CASSSRGAYNSPLHF.

This clonotype occurred a few times. The chain has TRBV6-2 or TRBV6-3 and TRBJ1-5; TRBD1 agrees at 8 bases. The CDR3 is 15 amino acids. Unmatched junction bases numbered 5, after V lost 6 bases and J lost 1 base. In germline, CDR1 is MNHEY, CDR2 SVGEGT. The CDR3: CASSRDRKSNQPQHF. Here the CDR3 DNA reads TGTGCCAGCAGCCGGGACAGGAAGAGCAATCAGCCCCAGCATTTT.

Here the CDR3 reads CASSLRGGVNEQFF. CDR3 nucleotide sequence: TGTGCCAGCAGTTTAAGGGGTGGGGTCAATGAGCAGTTCTTC. J is TRBJ2-1 and V is TRBV12-3 or TRBV12-4, with D possibly matching TRBD1 (5 bases). The CDR3 loop spans 14 amino acids. Deletions cut 2 bases from V and 6 bases from J, with 11 bases between.

The rearrangement links TRBV12-3 or TRBV12-4 to TRBJ1-5; 8 positions match TRBD1. The J segment lost 4 bases and the V segment lost 6 bases, leaving 8 bases of the junction unmatched. There are 15 residues in the CDR3. Written as DNA, the CDR3 is TGTGCCAGCAGCATCGGACAGGGAGGGAATCAGCCCCAGCATTTT. It translates to CASSIGQGGNQPQHF.

A single count supports this clonotype. CDR3 DNA: TGCGCCAGCAGCCAGGACAGGAATAGCAATCAGCCCCAGCATTTT. This translates into CASSQDRNSNQPQHF. The V call is TRBV4-3, the J call TRBJ1-5, with 7 positions matching TRBD1. Germline values: CDR1 LGHNA, CDR2 YSLEER. This CDR3 is 15 amino acids long. V lost 3 bases to trimming and J lost 0 bases; unmatched junction nucleotides: 2.

This sequence joins TRBV7-6 and TRBJ2-5; no firm D call. Trimming cost V 7 bases and J 4 bases, with 13 bases left between them. The CDR3 is 13 residues long. Germline V CDR1 and CDR2: SGHVS, FNYEAQ. The CDR3 reads CASKTGSPETQYF. The CDR3 nucleotides read TGTGCCAGCAAAACGGGTTCCCCAGAGACCCAGTACTTC.

The chain combines TRBV6-1 with TRBJ2-1; 8 bases agree with TRBD1. CDR1 is MNHNS and CDR2 is SASEGT in the germline V gene. CDR3 length: 12 residues. The trim removed 6 bases at V and 10 bases at J, leaving 5 bases unmatched. This CDR3 is CASRPTGGEQFF. The DNA for the CDR3 is TGTGCCAGCAGACCAACAGGGGGGGAGCAGTTCTTC.

The J gene is TRBJ2-3, the V gene TRBV20-1, with D perhaps TRBD1 (6 bases). V was clipped by 0 bases and J by 0 bases, with 19 bases between them. CDR1 and CDR2 from the germline V gene are DFQATT and SNEGSKA (reference sequence). The CDR3 is made up of 18 amino acids. CDR3 in DNA: TGCAGTGCTAGAGATCTGGGACAAACCTCCCTTAGCACAGATACGCAGTATTTT. It is translated as CSARDLGQTSLSTDTQYF.

The chain recombines TRBV4-1 with TRBJ1-5; weak D call: TRBD1 (5 bases). Looked up from germline, CDR1 is MGHRA and CDR2 is YSYEKL. Trimming cost V 1 base and J 4 bases, with 14 bases left between them. The CDR3 totals 16 residues. CDR3 protein: CASSQGQFFGNQPQHF. As DNA, the CDR3 is TGCGCCAGCAGCCAAGGACAGTTCTTTGGAAATCAGCCCCAGCATTTT.

This chain joins TRBV6-2 or TRBV6-3 and TRBJ1-1; the D is unclear. The CDR3 has 15 residues. The germline V gene encodes CDR1 MNHEY and CDR2 SVGEGT. V was pared by 6 bases and J by 4 bases, with 18 bases between. The CDR3 is CASSPGRQLGTEAFF. The CDR3 DNA follows: TGTGCCAGCAGCCCCGGGAGGCAGCTAGGCACTGAAGCTTTCTTT.

This clonotype was seen repeatedly, ten times or more. The chain carries TRBV12-3 or TRBV12-4 and TRBJ1-1; D might be TRBD1 (6 bases). This CDR3 contains 12 residues. With 3 bases removed from V and 7 bases from J, the gap between germline ends came to 9 bases. CDR3 nucleotides: TGTGCCAGCAGTTTGAACAGGGTTGAAGCTTTCTTT. Protein sequence: CASSLNRVEAFF.

V is TRBV20-1 and J is TRBJ1-4, with TRBD1 identical over 10 bases. The V gene end was trimmed by 6 bases and the J gene end by 8 bases; junction bases not matched to a gene: 6. CDR1 is DFQATT and CDR2 is SNEGSKA in the germline V gene (reference sequence). CDR3 length: 13 amino acids. CDR3 sequence: CSASRDRGEKLFF. The CDR3 coding sequence is TGCAGTGCGTCCCGGGACAGGGGAGAAAAACTGTTTTTT.

This sequence joins TRBV6-5 and TRBJ1-5; tentative D call: TRBD1 (6 bases). Germline V lookup: CDR1 MNHEY, CDR2 SVGAGI. With 2 bases removed from V and 5 bases from J, the gap between germline ends came to 10 bases. CDR3 length: 14 amino acids. CDR3 region: CASSYPDSDQPQHF. In DNA, the CDR3 is TGTGCCAGCAGTTACCCGGACAGCGATCAGCCCCAGCATTTT.

This clonotype was observed a few times. The rearrangement joins TRBV9 to TRBJ2-3; D is perhaps TRBD2 (7 bases). V shed 1 base and J shed 5 bases, with 20 bases lying between them. Germline CDR1 is SGDLS and CDR2 is YYNGEE. This CDR3 contains 17 residues. CDR3 protein: CASSVQKGGSRGDTQYF. As DNA, the CDR3 is TGTGCCAGCAGCGTACAAAAGGGGGGGTCGAGGGGAGATACGCAGTATTTT.

The V call is TRBV30, the J call TRBJ2-7, with no clear D. CDR3 length: 11 residues. The V end lost 2 bases, the J end lost 4 bases, and 6 bases lay between the germline ends. Germline values: CDR1 GTSNPN, CDR2 SVGIG (reference sequence). The CDR3 here is CAWSSAYEQYF. The CDR3 DNA follows: TGTGCCTGGAGTTCGGCGTACGAGCAGTACTTC.

This clonotype was found many times. This chain connects TRBV5-5 to TRBJ1-1, with D possibly matching TRBD1 (6 bases). Trimming shortened V by 5 bases and J by 0 bases, and 11 bases separated the two germline ends. Germline CDR1 reads SGHKS; CDR2 reads YYEKEE (reference sequence). CDR3 size: 14 residues. CDR3 region: CASRSGALNTEAFF. The CDR3 coding sequence is TGTGCCAGCAGATCAGGGGCACTGAACACTGAAGCTTTCTTT. Filled out from reference TRBV5-5 and TRBJ1-1, the complete variable domain reads DAGVTQSPTHLIKTRGQQVTLRCSPISGHKSVSWYQQVLGQGPQFIFQYYEKEERGRGNFPDRFSARQFPNYSSELNVNALLLGDSALYLCASRSGALNTEAFFGQGTRLTVV.

The gene calls are TRBV6-5 and TRBJ2-7, with D perhaps matching TRBD1 (6 bases). V was shortened by 0 bases and J by 0 bases, with 9 bases between the two germline ends. Germline V gene lookup returns CDR1 MNHEY and CDR2 SVGAGI. There are 15 residues in the CDR3. CDR3 sequence reads: CASSYSRDISYEQYV. Here the CDR3 DNA reads TGTGCCAGCAGTTACTCCCGGGACATCTCCTACGAGCAGTACGTC.

The chain couples TRBV6-2 or TRBV6-3 to TRBJ2-7, with TRBD1 as a possible D gene (6 bases). Trimming pared 7 bases from V and 1 base from J, leaving 14 bases between. Germline V gives CDR1 MNHEY, CDR2 SVGEGT. This CDR3 comprises 14 residues. CDR3 nucleotides: TGTGCCAGCACTCTAACCGGGACATCCTACGAGCAGTACTTC. Its translation: CASTLTGTSYEQYF.

This clonotype was recorded at least ten times. The chain employs TRBV29-1 and TRBJ2-3, with 12 bases fitting TRBD2. Unmatched junction bases numbered 10, after V lost 0 bases and J lost 6 bases. This CDR3 is 17 amino acids long. Per the germline V gene, CDR1 is SQVTM and CDR2 is ANQGSEA. CDR3 in amino acids: CSVEDLDSLAGGDTQYF. The CDR3 DNA reads TGCAGCGTTGAAGATCTAGACTCCCTAGCGGGGGGGGATACGCAGTATTTT.

V and J are TRBV25-1 and TRBJ2-5; no firm D call. V was clipped by 4 bases and J by 9 bases, with 12 bases between them. This CDR3 is built from 12 residues. CDR1 is MGHDK and CDR2 is SYGVNS in the germline V gene. The CDR3 protein is CASSVPRGAQYF. CDR3 DNA sequence: TGTGCCAGCAGTGTCCCCAGAGGAGCCCAGTACTTC.

The chain links TRBV29-1 to TRBJ2-7; D is undetermined. This CDR3 spans 11 amino acids. V was pared by 7 bases and J by 4 bases, with 11 bases between. Germline V CDR1 and CDR2: SQVTM, ANQGSEA. The CDR3 is CSAGRVYEQYF. In DNA, the CDR3 is TGCAGCGCTGGAAGGGTATACGAGCAGTACTTC.